This T cell receptor (beta chain) was obtained from a study of response to subunit inactivated influenza vaccine. V shed 3 bases, J shed 1 base, and the junction held 9 bases outside the gene matches. Looked up from germline, CDR1 is SGHVS and CDR2 is FQNEAQ. There are 16 residues in the CDR3. TCRdb redid the calling of the RT-PCR reads with MiXCR, one entry per CDR3 protein. This sample yields about 700,000 distinct CDR3 sequences, of which approximately 14% are seen a single time; 9.5% to 13% belongs to the top ten. On this clonotype: Its antigen is currently unknown.

Study results and limitations: It was the authors' suggestion that each seasonal influenza vaccination recruits few new T cells.

The chain is built from TRBV7-8 and TRBJ2-7; 7 bases align to TRBD1. This receptor was identified in a man over 45 who received an inactivated influenza vaccine. Source: PBMCs from blood, taken 11 to 12 days after vaccination. CDR3 DNA sequence: TGTGCCAGCAGCTTTATTCCGGGACAGAGATCCTACGAGCAGTACTTC. Its translation is CASSFIPGQRSYEQYF.